This record concerns one TCR delta chain sequence. By share, this clone ranks as medium-sized (0.01 to 0.1%). The target of this receptor is not known. Within one base of it there is no much larger clone, and no base qualities were kept. These data are taken from a study of DNA immune sequencing with unique molecular identifiers (dated by TCRdb to between 2020 and 2021). A note on the overall study: Using immunomagnetic cell separation, gammadelta T cells were enriched from buffy coats, and the genomic DNA of these cells was sequenced. The method was checked using synthetic reference molecules and blood samples from healthy people. The study developed and validated an ultrasensitive DNA-based TRD repertoire sequencing method using PCR-introduced unique molecular identifiers. Fluorescence-activated cell sorting was used to enrich gammadelta T cells from the PBMC of 10 healthy people. All donors were healthy individuals, and roughly ten of the donors were profiled using sorted gammadelta T cells from peripheral blood. To compare enriched with non-enriched material, 85 to 100 ng of enriched gammadelta T-cell DNA and around 0.95 ug of non-enriched PBMC DNA were sequenced. Overall study outcomes, separate from this receptor: Among clonotypes from healthy donors, the most common TRD rearrangement was TRDV2 paired with TRDJ1. Healthy donors differed in TRD repertoire diversity, and several donors were highly oligoclonal, meaning the top 5 clonotypes made up more than half of productive molecules. The primer-based approach cannot detect novel TRD sequences that are not targeted by the primers.

The library was prepared using multiplex PCR. Genomic DNA was amplified with a 32-plex assay using primers for all 8 TRDV and 4 TRDJ genes covering the CDR3. During approximately 3 cycles of barcoding PCR, a 12-nucleotide UMI was attached, and a second PCR using Illumina adapter primers followed. Libraries were purified with AMPure XP beads and quality-checked on a Fragment Analyzer with the HS NGS Fragment kit. Sequencing used an Illumina MiniSeq mid-output kit with approximately 22% PhiX and 150 cycles of paired-end reads. Per the source publication's procedure: Reads were processed with MIGEC version 1.2.9 to group reads by UMI and build error-corrected consensus sequences. Post-processing used modified VDJtools version 1.2.1 scripts and the tcR R package. For TCRdb, the public reads were processed anew by CATT, and duplicate DNA sequences were folded into one row. V and J calls and clone size were set by TCRdb, not the authors. Within this sample are roughly 2,300 delta-chain clones, with approximately 10% of them counted one time only. Under 65% of the sample is held by the ten biggest clonotypes.

Taken from cysteine to phenylalanine, the CDR3 has 15 residues. Solely the CDR3 DNA is kept, with 45 bases framed from the first base. V loses 0 bases at its end and J loses 8 bases; junction bases beyond the gene matches: 9. As encoded in the germline V gene, CDR1 is GEAIGNYY while CDR2 is EKD. The chain employs TRDV2 and TRDJ1; TRDD3 matches 9 bases in the middle. The receptor comes from a human donor in good health. Sample: gamma-delta T cells enriched from blood buffy coat, or unenriched PBMCs (not recorded which). The CDR3 sequence is CACDTAGGIQGKLIF. The sequenced DNA: TGTGCCTGTGACACCGCCGGGGGGATACAGGGCAAACTCATCTTT.